This TCR beta chain was recorded in a study of human versus mouse CDR3 diversity and MHC coevolution. Study-level results: Among all groups, most of the three human donors showed least clonal inequality. About 1.6 million TCR beta clonotypes were estimated for humans, the largest repertoire.

CDR3 size: 14 residues. Looked up from germline, CDR1 is SGHRS and CDR2 is YFSETQ. V was trimmed by 4 bases and J by 5 bases, leaving 13 bases between them. In the case of this clone: As yet, its antigen is unknown.

Using immunoSEQ multiplex PCR, the repertoire was profiled, and TCRdb retains in-frame clones only, with some absent. The data show about 81,000 clones, with approximately 92% seen just once and over 1.3% held by the top ten. The chain uses TRBV5-1 and TRBJ2-1; TRBD2 is a possible D gene (5 bases). Sequences were obtained from naive CD4+ T cells from blood. Subset: CD45RO-negative CD62L-positive naive CD4 T cells. The TCR comes from a person aged 25-75 years in good health. CDR3 nucleotide sequence: TGCGCCAGCAGCCCAGGACTGCAGAACAATGAGCAGTTCTTC. Translation: CASSPGLQNNEQFF.